The rows below give T cell receptor beta chains drawn from one sample of a study of human T cells and chemical hapten exposure. TCRdb re-derived calls from the RACE reads in MiXCR, one entry per CDR3 protein. The sample carries 150,000 to 200,000 distinct CDR3 sequences, about a quarter recorded once. The sequencing used whole blood, collected in connection with sensitization to the hapten diphenylcyclopropenone (DPC). Receptor source: a woman in her late teens or twenties with alopecia areata. Some clones in this sample may be carry-over from other donors' samples. Each CDR3 is given with its conserved first and last residue. The D gene is left open where the match is weak. Clone size is stated in some rows and not others, as once, few, many or a class when expanded.

TRBJ1-5 | - | 14 | - | TRBV12-3/TRBV12-4 | CASSSQVFGQPQHF | TGTGCCAGCAGTTCACAGGTTTTTGGTCAGCCCCAGCATTTT
TRBJ2-5 | TRBD2 | 13 | few | TRBV20-1 | CSATSGSQETQYF | TGCAGTGCTACTAGCGGGTCCCAAGAGACCCAGTACTTC
TRBJ2-1 | TRBD2 | 15 | - | TRBV6-5 | CASSYELAGVDEQFF | TGTGCCAGCAGTTACGAACTAGCGGGAGTCGATGAGCAGTTCTTC
TRBJ2-6 | - | 15 | few | TRBV9 | CASSVAGSGANVLTF | TGTGCCAGCAGCGTAGCAGGCTCTGGGGCCAACGTCCTGACTTTC
TRBJ1-2 | TRBD1 | 14 | - | TRBV29-1 | CSVGRQGASNGYTF | TGCAGCGTTGGTCGACAGGGGGCGAGTAATGGCTACACCTTC
TRBJ2-7 | - | 13 | - | TRBV27 | CASGIRGSYEQYF | TGTGCCAGCGGGATAAGGGGCAGCTACGAGCAGTACTTC
TRBJ1-3 | - | 18 | - | TRBV18 | CASSPRVQGIDSGNTIYF | TGTGCCAGCTCACCACGGGTACAGGGAATCGACTCTGGAAACACCATATATTTT
TRBJ1-1 | - | 14 | many | TRBV4-3 | CASSQDGGGTEAFF | TGCGCCAGCAGCCAAGATGGGGGAGGCACTGAAGCTTTCTTT
TRBJ1-1 | TRBD1 | 16 | few | TRBV7-2 | CASSSRAGGLNTEAFF | TGTGCCAGCAGCTCCCGGGCAGGGGGCCTTAACACTGAAGCTTTCTTT
TRBJ1-1 | - | 15 | - | TRBV7-8 | CASSLAGGKNTEAFF | TGTGCCAGCAGCTTAGCCGGGGGAAAGAACACTGAAGCTTTCTTT
TRBJ2-1 | - | 14 | - | TRBV29-1 | CSVEGGGSYNEQFF | TGCAGCGTAGAGGGGGGGGGCTCCTACAATGAGCAGTTCTTC
TRBJ1-6 | TRBD1 | 17 | - | TRBV27 | CASSFGTGTGIRSPLHF | TGTGCCAGCAGTTTTGGTACCGGGACAGGGATAAGGTCACCCCTCCACTTT
TRBJ2-3 | TRBD1 | 16 | few | TRBV12-3/TRBV12-4 | CASSLRPGGPTDTQYF | TGTGCCAGCAGTTTAAGGCCAGGGGGTCCCACAGATACGCAGTATTTT
TRBJ2-7 | - | 14 | - | TRBV18 | CASSPTQGSYEQYF | TGTGCCAGCTCACCTACCCAGGGATCCTACGAGCAGTACTTC
TRBJ1-5 | - | 14 | few | TRBV10-3 | CAISEGGRDQPQHF | TGTGCCATCAGTGAGGGGGGGCGAGATCAGCCCCAGCATTTT
TRBJ1-1 | - | 12 | few | TRBV12-3/TRBV12-4 | CASSLAYTEAFF | TGTGCCAGCAGTTTAGCGTACACTGAAGCTTTCTTT
TRBJ2-2 | - | 14 | few | TRBV3-1 | CASSQDVGGGELFF | TGTGCCAGCAGCCAAGATGTAGGCGGAGGGGAGCTGTTTTTT